The text below deals with one TCR beta chain. The data were obtained in a study of blood T cell repertoires in COVID-19. This table comes from immunoSEQ multiplex PCR, and its TCRdb copy is limited to in-frame clones, with some not included. The sample has around 200,000 clones; about 88% are singletons. CDR3 length equals 14 residues. Between the trimmed V and J ends, which lost 5 bases and 7 bases, there was a span of 17 bases. Germline CDR1 SGHVS, CDR2 FNYEAQ. The specimen was peripheral blood. This clonotype originated in a woman aged 80 or older in a cohort sampled during active or convalescent COVID-19. The chain joins TRBV7-6 to TRBJ2-5, with a weak D call TRBD2 (6 bases). CDR3 protein: CASSPLTGDGTQYF. In nucleotides, the CDR3 is TGTGCCAGCAGCCCCCTTACGGGGGATGGGACCCAGTACTTC. Full variable domain (outside the CDR3, taken from reference TRBV7-6 and TRBJ2-5): GAGVSQSPRYKVTKRGQDVALRCDPISGHVSLYWYRQALGQGPEFLTYFNYEAQQDKSGLPNDRFSAERPEGSISTLTIQRTEQRDSAMYRCASSPLTGDGTQYFGPGTRLLVL.